One sample yielded the 7 T cell receptor beta chains listed below, sequenced in a study of blood T cell repertoires in COVID-19 (dated by TCRdb to about 2020). The library was prepared using the immunoSEQ multiplex PCR assay. TCRdb mirrors the immuneACCESS table, restricted to in-frame sequences. Some clones are absent from its copies; in checked studies, under half trace to an unresolved V gene, and the reason for the others is unknown. Recorded for this sample are around 30,000 clones; about 74% of them occurred a single time. The ten largest make up about a sixth of the sample. The material sequenced was peripheral blood. Receptors originate from a human donor in a cohort sampled during active COVID-19.

The genes are TRBV6-2 or TRBV6-3 and TRBJ2-3; weak D call: TRBD2 (5 bases). V was pared by 4 bases and J by 3 bases, with 20 bases between. CDR1 and CDR2 (germline): MNHEY, SVGEGT. The CDR3 length is 17 residues. The CDR3 DNA reads as TGTGCCAGCAGTTCGTATGGCGGCGGGTTCCTAACAGATACGCAGTATTTT. Translating gives CASSSYGGGFLTDTQYF.

The chain links TRBV4-1 to TRBJ1-2; maybe TRBD1 (6 bases). V lost 1 base and J 8 bases, leaving 11 bases between the germline ends. This CDR3 has 13 amino acids. CDR1 is MGHRA and CDR2 is YSYEKL in the germline V gene. Here the CDR3 reads CASSQGGGGGYTF. The CDR3 coding sequence is TGCGCCAGCAGCCAAGGGGGGGGCGGCGGCTACACCTTC.

The chain has TRBV4-3 and TRBJ1-3; 8 bases line up with TRBD1. Germline V CDR1 and CDR2: LGHNA, YSLEER. J lost 0 bases, V lost 0 bases, and 4 bases had no gene match. The CDR3 sequence is 17 residues long. The CDR3 loop is CASSQEGQGSSGNTIYF. The CDR3 coding sequence is TGCGCCAGCAGCCAAGAAGGACAGGGTAGCTCTGGAAACACCATATATTTT.

This clone was seen a single time. The chain links TRBV19 to TRBJ2-1; 12 bases map to TRBD2. This CDR3 has 18 amino acids. CDR1 and CDR2 from the germline V gene are LNHDA and SQIVND (reference sequence). V lost 6 bases, J lost 6 bases, and 15 bases stayed unmatched. CDR3 region: CASSTYGLAGGPRNEQFF. For the CDR3, the DNA is TGTGCCAGTAGCACCTACGGTCTAGCGGGGGGGCCCCGCAATGAGCAGTTCTTC.

The V gene is TRBV12-2, the J gene TRBJ2-7; TRBD2 is taken as the D call from the table, unchecked against the DNA. TRBV12-2 is listed as a pseudogene. The CDR3 runs 14 residues. The chain's CDR3 is CASRLERGNHEQYF. For the CDR3, the DNA is TGTGCAAGTCGCTTAGAGCGAGGGAACCACGAGCAGTACTTC.

The chain has TRBV19 and TRBJ2-1; D not resolved. The V gene lost 2 bases and the J gene lost 5 bases, with 7 bases spanning the gap. The V gene's germline CDR1 is LNHDA and CDR2 SQIVND (reference sequence). The CDR3 contains 13 residues. This CDR3 is CASSITLHNEQFF. In nucleotides, the CDR3 is TGTGCCAGTAGTATAACGCTACACAATGAGCAGTTCTTC.

This chain links TRBV7-9 with TRBJ1-1, with D possibly matching TRBD1 (6 bases). Germline assignment: CDR1 SEHNR and CDR2 FQNEAQ (reference sequence). V shed 1 base and J shed 4 bases, with 10 bases lying between them. The CDR3 extends over 14 amino acids. CDR3 protein: CASSLGGQGTEAFF. CDR3 sequence (DNA): TGTGCCAGCAGCTTAGGGGGGCAGGGCACTGAAGCTTTCTTT.